Each of the 11 T cell receptor beta chains below was sequenced from the same sample in a study of blood T cell repertoires in COVID-19. The repertoire was sequenced with immunoSEQ multiplex PCR; TCRdb's copy has only in-frame clones and lacks some. Among around 300,000 clones listed, 88% were seen once. Sequences were obtained from PBMCs or T cells enriched from blood (not recorded which). The receptors stem from a woman in her 50s who had recovered from COVID-19.

The chain employs TRBV7-2 and TRBJ1-2; D may be TRBD1 (6 bases). Germline CDR1 SGHTA, CDR2 FQGNSA. This CDR3 has 14 amino acids. Trimming stripped 1 base from V and 4 bases from J, with 10 bases between. The CDR3 here is CASSLEQGVYGYTF. The CDR3, as DNA: TGTGCCAGCAGCTTAGAACAGGGAGTCTATGGCTACACCTTC.

The J gene is TRBJ2-7, the V gene TRBV4-3, with 10 bases lining up with TRBD2. The CDR3 has 15 amino acids. Germline V CDR1 and CDR2: LGHNA, YSLEER. V was clipped by 3 bases and J by 2 bases; unmatched bases: 4. Here the CDR3 reads CASSHQLAGPYEQYF. In DNA, the CDR3 is TGCGCCAGCAGCCATCAACTAGCGGGGCCCTACGAGCAGTACTTC.

The rearrangement joins TRBV5-6 to TRBJ1-3; 8 nucleotides line up with TRBD1. Germline V gives CDR1 SGHDT, CDR2 YYEEEE. This CDR3 is 14 amino acids long. With V trimmed by 2 bases and J by 2 bases, 0 bases remained unmatched. DNA for the CDR3: TGTGCCAGCAGCTTACAGGGGGCTGGAAACACCATATATTTT. It translates to CASSLQGAGNTIYF.

This chain joins TRBV30 and TRBJ1-1, with D unclear. The CDR3 has 11 amino acids. CDR1 and CDR2 from the germline V gene are GTSNPN and SVGIG (reference sequence). CDR3 in amino acids: CAGESNTEAFF. CDR3 bases: TGTGCTGGAGAGTCGAACACTGAAGCTTTCTTT.

The CDR3 DNA sequence: TGTGCCAGCAGCACGGACAGGGGAGGGGGAAAACTGTTTTTT. It specifies CASSTDRGGGKLFF. The genes are TRBV7-2 and TRBJ1-4; 9 bases align to TRBD1. V was clipped by 5 bases and J by 10 bases; unmatched bases: 8. CDR1 and CDR2 (germline): SGHTA, FQGNSA. The CDR3 is 14 amino acids.

The chain carries TRBV18 and TRBJ2-1, with 12 nucleotides matching TRBD2. The germline CDR1 and CDR2 sequences are KGHSH and LQKENI. The CDR3 spans 14 residues. The J segment lost 8 bases and the V segment lost 5 bases, leaving 4 bases of the junction unmatched. Written as DNA, the CDR3 is TGTGCCAGCTCAGTCCGACTAGCGGGAGATGAGCAGTTCTTC. Translated, it gives CASSVRLAGDEQFF.

The chain links TRBV6-5 to TRBJ1-5; tentatively, D is TRBD1 (5 bases). In germline, CDR1 is MNHEY, CDR2 SVGAGI. The CDR3 spans 13 residues. V lost 6 bases and J lost 2, with 8 bases in between. In DNA form, the CDR3 reads TGTGCCAGCAGCTCCAGGGGCAATCAGCCCCAGCATTTT. It yields the protein CASSSRGNQPQHF.

This clone has just one count. The V and J genes are TRBV15 and TRBJ2-5; 10 bases match TRBD2. V was clipped by 0 bases and J by 5 bases; unmatched bases: 15. The CDR3 totals 19 residues. Germline V CDR1 and CDR2: LNHNV, YYDKDF (reference sequence). In DNA, the CDR3 is TGTGCCACCAGCAGAGAAAAGCGGGAGGGGGTACGTCGACAGGAGACCCAGTACTTC. It codes for CATSREKREGVRRQETQYF.

This sequence joins TRBV11-2 and TRBJ2-5; the match to TRBD2 covers 9 bases. Trimming at V came to 5 bases and at J to 2 bases, leaving 3 bases not matched to a gene. Per germline, CDR1 SGHAT and CDR2 FQNNGV. The CDR3 totals 14 residues. The CDR3 sequence: CASSPTSGQETQYF. The CDR3 bases are TGTGCCAGCAGCCCGACTAGCGGACAAGAGACCCAGTACTTC.

The chain carries TRBV28 and TRBJ2-5; 7 nucleotides match TRBD2. Looked up from germline, CDR1 is MDHEN and CDR2 is SYDVKM. This CDR3 comprises 15 residues. The V segment lost 7 bases and the J segment 5 bases; nucleotides outside the gene matches: 13. The CDR3 coding sequence is TGTGCCAGCAACCTGGGTGGAGGGAGGGTCGAGACCCAGTACTTC. Translation: CASNLGGGRVETQYF.

The chain couples TRBV24-1 to TRBJ2-1; no clear D. CDR3 length: 20 amino acids. Trimming left V 2 bases short and J 0 bases short, with 22 bases between. Germline CDR1 reads KGHDR; CDR2 reads SFDVKD. Here the CDR3 reads CATSDSAITPGESSYNEQFF. DNA for the CDR3: TGTGCCACCAGTGATTCTGCCATAACGCCCGGTGAAAGCTCCTACAATGAGCAGTTCTTC.